A selection of T cell receptor beta chains follows, all from one sample in a study of technical replicates of blood from a few donors. TCRdb's table, derived via immunoSEQ multiplex PCR, lists solely in-frame clones and lacks some. The sample consists of more than 65,000 clones, just under 95% of them appearing once. The sample comprised T cells isolated from PBMCs. The source of these receptors is a human donor in good health. The CDR3 runs from the conserved cysteine through the conserved F or W. The order of the fields is CDR3 DNA, CDR3 protein, V gene, J gene, D gene, clone size. A D gene is named only where the DNA matches it firmly. Not all rows give a size; the values are once, few, many and, for expanded clones, a class.

cdr3_nt: TGTGCCAGCAGTGGGACAGGGAACAATCAGCCCCAGCATTTT
cdr3_aa: CASSGTGNNQPQHF
v_call: TRBV6-5
j_call: TRBJ1-5
d_call: TRBD1
clone_size: .

cdr3_nt: TGCGCCAGCAGCTTGGTCCTCGGGACAGGGATCACCGGGGAGCTGTTTTTT
cdr3_aa: CASSLVLGTGITGELFF
v_call: TRBV5-1
j_call: TRBJ2-2
d_call: TRBD1
clone_size: .

cdr3_nt: TGTGCCAGCAGCCAAGGGGTAGATAGCAATCAGCCCCAGCATTTT
cdr3_aa: CASSQGVDSNQPQHF
v_call: TRBV6-6
j_call: TRBJ1-5
d_call: .
clone_size: .

cdr3_nt: TGTGCCAGCAGACCGGGGCTAGCGGTATGGGAGACCCAGTACTTC
cdr3_aa: CASRPGLAVWETQYF
v_call: TRBV11-2
j_call: TRBJ2-5
d_call: TRBD2
clone_size: .

cdr3_nt: TGTGCCAGCAGCGCCCTTGGGACACGGAAATTGGGTGATGGCTACACCTTC
cdr3_aa: CASSALGTRKLGDGYTF
v_call: TRBV5-5
j_call: TRBJ1-2
d_call: .
clone_size: .

cdr3_nt: TGTGCCAGCAGCTCGCCGGGACAGGGGATGAATGGCTACACCTTC
cdr3_aa: CASSSPGQGMNGYTF
v_call: TRBV13
j_call: TRBJ1-2
d_call: TRBD1
clone_size: .

cdr3_nt: TGTGCCAGCAGCTTAGATCGGAGTGTATCCTCAGCGAACACTGAAGCTTTCTTT
cdr3_aa: CASSLDRSVSSANTEAFF
v_call: TRBV11-2
j_call: TRBJ1-1
d_call: .
clone_size: .

cdr3_nt: TGTGCCAGTAGTAGAGGACTAGGTCTCTACGAGCAGTACTTC
cdr3_aa: CASSRGLGLYEQYF
v_call: TRBV19
j_call: TRBJ2-7
d_call: TRBD2
clone_size: once

cdr3_nt: TGTGCCACCAGCAGAGATCCTAGCGAAGAGACCCAGTACTTC
cdr3_aa: CATSRDPSEETQYF
v_call: TRBV15
j_call: TRBJ2-5
d_call: .
clone_size: .

cdr3_nt: TGTGCCAGCAGCACTCAGGGCTCTGGGGCCAACGTCCTGACTTTC
cdr3_aa: CASSTQGSGANVLTF
v_call: TRBV9
j_call: TRBJ2-6
d_call: .
clone_size: once

cdr3_nt: TGTGCCAGCAGCCAACATACAGGGTTGCACACCGGGGAGCTGTTTTTT
cdr3_aa: CASSQHTGLHTGELFF
v_call: TRBV13
j_call: TRBJ2-2
d_call: .
clone_size: .

cdr3_nt: TGTGCCTCCATAATTGACAGGACAGAAGCTTTCTTT
cdr3_aa: CASIIDRTEAFF
v_call: TRBV30
j_call: TRBJ1-1
d_call: .
clone_size: .

cdr3_nt: TGTGCCTGCCTAGGGGGGGGGAACACTGAAGCTTTCTTT
cdr3_aa: CACLGGGNTEAFF
v_call: TRBV30
j_call: TRBJ1-1
d_call: .
clone_size: .

cdr3_nt: TGTGCCACCAGCAGAGATTTTCGTAGAGGGAGGGCGTCTAGCACAGATACGCAGTATTTT
cdr3_aa: CATSRDFRRGRASSTDTQYF
v_call: TRBV15
j_call: TRBJ2-3
d_call: TRBD2
clone_size: .

cdr3_nt: TGTGCCAGCAGCTTAAGGGGGGGGGCCAGAGACACTGAAGCTTTCTTT
cdr3_aa: CASSLRGGARDTEAFF
v_call: TRBV7-3
j_call: TRBJ1-1
d_call: .
clone_size: .

cdr3_nt: TGCGCCAGCAGCCAAACAGGGGGCGCCAGTCAGCCCCAGCATTTT
cdr3_aa: CASSQTGGASQPQHF
v_call: TRBV5-1
j_call: TRBJ1-5
d_call: TRBD1
clone_size: .

cdr3_nt: TGTGCCAGCAGCTTCTGGGGGGGAGATACTGAAGCTTTCTTT
cdr3_aa: CASSFWGGDTEAFF
v_call: TRBV13
j_call: TRBJ1-1
d_call: .
clone_size: .

cdr3_nt: TGTGCCAGCAGTGAAGAAATCCTAGCGGGCGAGACCCAGTACTTC
cdr3_aa: CASSEEILAGETQYF
v_call: TRBV2
j_call: TRBJ2-5
d_call: TRBD2
clone_size: .

cdr3_nt: TGTGCCAGCAGTGAAGCTATGGCAGGCAGCACAGATACGCAGTATTTT
cdr3_aa: CASSEAMAGSTDTQYF
v_call: TRBV6-1
j_call: TRBJ2-3
d_call: .
clone_size: .

cdr3_nt: TGTGCCAGCAGCGTAGGCGGGACTACCTCAGGTGAGCAGTTCTTC
cdr3_aa: CASSVGGTTSGEQFF
v_call: TRBV9
j_call: TRBJ2-1
d_call: TRBD2
clone_size: .

cdr3_nt: TGCGCCAGCAGCTTGGCCGGGGGGCCCCCCTCTGGGGCCAACGTCCTGACTTTC
cdr3_aa: CASSLAGGPPSGANVLTF
v_call: TRBV5-1
j_call: TRBJ2-6
d_call: .
clone_size: .

cdr3_nt: TGCGCCAGCAGCCAAGGGCTAGCGGGGCTCACAGATACGCAGTATTTT
cdr3_aa: CASSQGLAGLTDTQYF
v_call: TRBV4-1
j_call: TRBJ2-3
d_call: TRBD2
clone_size: .

cdr3_nt: TGTGCCAGCAGCTCCCTCGTCGAGCGTGAGCAGTTCTTC
cdr3_aa: CASSSLVEREQFF
v_call: TRBV7-9
j_call: TRBJ2-1
d_call: .
clone_size: .

cdr3_nt: TGTGCCAGCAGTGCCTTCGGGGGGTCCCATCAGCCCCAGCATTTT
cdr3_aa: CASSAFGGSHQPQHF
v_call: TRBV27
j_call: TRBJ1-5
d_call: .
clone_size: .

cdr3_nt: TGTGCCAGCAGTGCCGGGACACCTTACACTGAAGCTTTCTTT
cdr3_aa: CASSAGTPYTEAFF
v_call: TRBV6-1
j_call: TRBJ1-1
d_call: .
clone_size: .

cdr3_nt: TGTGCCAGCAGCTCTACTAGCGGGGGCTACGAGCAGTACTTC
cdr3_aa: CASSSTSGGYEQYF
v_call: TRBV7-2
j_call: TRBJ2-7
d_call: TRBD2
clone_size: .

cdr3_nt: TGTGCCAGCAGCCCCACCTTAGACAGGGAGCCGTACGAGCAGTACTTC
cdr3_aa: CASSPTLDREPYEQYF
v_call: TRBV7-9
j_call: TRBJ2-7
d_call: TRBD1
clone_size: .

cdr3_nt: TGCGCCAGCAGCCAAGAGGTAGCGGACCGTAACACCTTC
cdr3_aa: CASSQEVADRNTF
v_call: TRBV4-1
j_call: TRBJ1-2
d_call: .
clone_size: .

cdr3_nt: TGTGCCTCCGGACAGGGGGATCTCTTAGAGCAGTACTTC
cdr3_aa: CASGQGDLLEQYF
v_call: TRBV10-3
j_call: TRBJ2-7
d_call: TRBD1
clone_size: .

cdr3_nt: TGTGCCAGCAGTGTCGCTGGGGCAACAGATACGCAGTATTTT
cdr3_aa: CASSVAGATDTQYF
v_call: TRBV2
j_call: TRBJ2-3
d_call: .
clone_size: once

cdr3_nt: TGTGCCAGCAGCAAGACAGGGGGCGCGGTACATACCTACTACAATGAGCAGTTCTTC
cdr3_aa: CASSKTGGAVHTYYNEQFF
v_call: TRBV11-3
j_call: TRBJ2-1
d_call: TRBD1
clone_size: .

cdr3_nt: TGTGCCAGCAGAGCGGGAAACTCTGGAAACACCATATATTTT
cdr3_aa: CASRAGNSGNTIYF
v_call: TRBV28
j_call: TRBJ1-3
d_call: .
clone_size: .

cdr3_nt: TGTGCCAGCAACCATCTCTTAGCGGAAGTCCCCGGAGAGACCCAGTACTTC
cdr3_aa: CASNHLLAEVPGETQYF
v_call: TRBV2
j_call: TRBJ2-5
d_call: .
clone_size: .

cdr3_nt: TGTGCTGCCCCCAAAGAGCATGGCTACACCTTC
cdr3_aa: CAAPKEHGYTF
v_call: TRBV2
j_call: TRBJ1-2
d_call: .
clone_size: .

cdr3_nt: TGTGCCAGCAGTTCCACGAGAGAGTATGGCTACACCTTC
cdr3_aa: CASSSTREYGYTF
v_call: TRBV27
j_call: TRBJ1-2
d_call: .
clone_size: .

cdr3_nt: TGTGCCAGCAGTTACAGGCAGGGGGCACATGGCTACACCTTC
cdr3_aa: CASSYRQGAHGYTF
v_call: TRBV27
j_call: TRBJ1-2
d_call: TRBD1
clone_size: .

cdr3_nt: TGTGCCAGCAGCCAAGATCAGGAAACTCCCTCCTACGAGCAGTACTTC
cdr3_aa: CASSQDQETPSYEQYF
v_call: TRBV4-2
j_call: TRBJ2-7
d_call: .
clone_size: few

cdr3_nt: TGTGCCAGCAGTGAATTGGCTAGCGGGAACAATGAGCAGTTCTTC
cdr3_aa: CASSELASGNNEQFF
v_call: TRBV25-1
j_call: TRBJ2-1
d_call: TRBD2
clone_size: .

cdr3_nt: TGTGCCAGCAGCTTAGTACCGGGTTACACTGAAGCTTTCTTT
cdr3_aa: CASSLVPGYTEAFF
v_call: TRBV7-9
j_call: TRBJ1-1
d_call: .
clone_size: .

cdr3_nt: TGTGCCAGCAGCCAAGTGGGAAACGGAGCGGGAGTCATGTACAATGAGCAGTTCTTC
cdr3_aa: CASSQVGNGAGVMYNEQFF
v_call: TRBV4-2
j_call: TRBJ2-1
d_call: TRBD2
clone_size: .

cdr3_nt: TGTGCCAGCAGTCCCTCGGGGATCTACACCATATATTTT
cdr3_aa: CASSPSGIYTIYF
v_call: TRBV28
j_call: TRBJ1-3
d_call: .
clone_size: .

cdr3_nt: TGTGCCAGCAGCGGAACAGGGGCCGGGGCCAACGTCCTGACTTTC
cdr3_aa: CASSGTGAGANVLTF
v_call: TRBV9
j_call: TRBJ2-6
d_call: TRBD1
clone_size: .

cdr3_nt: TGTGCCAGCAGTGAAATTACACCTGCTAACTATGGCTACACCTTC
cdr3_aa: CASSEITPANYGYTF
v_call: TRBV2
j_call: TRBJ1-2
d_call: .
clone_size: .

cdr3_nt: TGTGCCATCAATAATAAAGCGGTGAGCTCTGGAAACACCATATATTTT
cdr3_aa: CAINNKAVSSGNTIYF
v_call: TRBV10-3
j_call: TRBJ1-3
d_call: .
clone_size: .

cdr3_nt: TGTGCCAGCAGCTCCGACAGGGAAAATCAGCCCCAGCATTTT
cdr3_aa: CASSSDRENQPQHF
v_call: TRBV7-9
j_call: TRBJ1-5
d_call: TRBD1
clone_size: .